This passage covers 11 T cell receptor beta chains from one sample sequenced in a study of shared clonotypes between healthy human individuals. Assay used: immunoSEQ multiplex PCR; TCRdb lists only in-frame clones, some missing. The sample has 2 million or so clones, 85% to 95% seen once; the top ten hold 0.1% to 0.15%. The sample comprised naive CD4+ T cells sorted from blood. This sample's subset: CD45RA+ positively selected. The receptors here all came from a man aged 18 to 35 in good health.

This clone has just one count. The V gene is TRBV2, the J gene TRBJ2-5, with D possibly matching TRBD1 (6 bases). Germline V gene sequence: CDR1 SNHLY, CDR2 FYNNEI. The CDR3 contains 14 residues. V was shortened by 8 bases and J by 2 bases, with 15 bases between the two germline ends. CDR3: CASSGPGQQETQYF. The CDR3 DNA is TGTGCCAGCTCCGGGCCGGGACAACAAGAGACCCAGTACTTC.

V gene TRBV6-6 combines with J gene TRBJ1-1; TRBD1 might be the D (6 bases). The V gene's germline CDR1 is MNHNY and CDR2 SVGAGI (reference sequence). This CDR3 comprises 14 residues. Trimming cost V 0 bases and J 5 bases, with 10 bases left between them. Here the CDR3 DNA reads TGTGCCAGCAGTTACTCAGGGGGTCCGACTGAAGCTTTCTTT. This encodes CASSYSGGPTEAFF.

The CDR3 loop is CASGLEAYNEQFF. Here the CDR3 DNA reads TGTGCCAGCGGGCTAGAGGCCTACAATGAGCAGTTCTTC. V and J are TRBV2 and TRBJ2-1; no definite D call. The V gene's germline CDR1 is SNHLY and CDR2 FYNNEI. V was trimmed by 8 bases and J by 2 bases, leaving 10 bases between them. This CDR3 is 13 amino acids long.

The V gene is TRBV6-1, the J gene TRBJ1-3; D remains unclear. Per germline, CDR1 MNHNS and CDR2 SASEGT. V was cut by 2 bases and J by 2 bases, with 10 bases left in between. This CDR3 spans 15 amino acids. CDR3: CASSELGGPGNTIYF. In DNA, the CDR3 is TGTGCCAGCAGTGAATTAGGAGGGCCTGGAAACACCATATATTTT.

The rearrangement uses TRBV29-1 and TRBJ1-4; TRBD1 aligns across 7 bases. Germline V gene lookup returns CDR1 SQVTM and CDR2 ANQGSEA. The CDR3 runs 13 residues. V lost 7 bases, J lost 5 bases, and 7 bases stayed unmatched. CDR3 in amino acids: CSALARGNEKLFF. The CDR3, as DNA: TGCAGCGCCTTGGCCAGGGGGAATGAAAAACTGTTTTTT.

V is TRBV28 and J is TRBJ2-5; D may be TRBD1 (6 bases). The CDR3 is 16 amino acids. CDR1 and CDR2 from the germline V gene are MDHEN and SYDVKM. Between the trimmed V and J ends, which lost 4 bases and 5 bases, there was a span of 20 bases. CDR3 amino acids: CASSWIRDTSGETQYF. CDR3 DNA sequence: TGTGCCAGCAGTTGGATCCGGGACACTTCGGGGGAGACCCAGTACTTC.

V usage is TRBV6-6 and J usage is TRBJ2-1, with 8 bases that match TRBD2. The CDR3 totals 15 residues. The trim removed 0 bases at V and 2 bases at J, leaving 0 bases unmatched. The germline V gene has CDR1 MNHNY and CDR2 SVGAGI (reference sequence). CDR3 protein: CASSYSSGAYNEQFF. The CDR3, as DNA: TGTGCCAGCAGTTACTCTAGCGGGGCCTACAATGAGCAGTTCTTC.

The chain has TRBV25-1 and TRBJ2-5; either TRBD1 or TRBD2 may supply D (5 bases each). The germline V gene encodes CDR1 MGHDK and CDR2 SYGVNS. Trimming took 0 bases from V and 9 from J, leaving 8 bases between them. This CDR3 spans 12 amino acids. The CDR3 DNA sequence: TGTGCCAGCAGTGAATATTTGGGGGCCCAGTACTTC. Translating gives CASSEYLGAQYF.

This sequence joins TRBV7-9 and TRBJ1-5, with TRBD1 as a possible D gene (5 bases). V dropped 2 bases and J dropped 7 bases, with 12 bases sitting between them. The germline gives CDR1 SEHNR, CDR2 FQNEAQ (reference sequence). CDR3 size: 14 residues. For the CDR3, the DNA is TGTGCCAGCAGCTTACTTGATGGGGGGCAGCCCCAGCATTTT. This translates into CASSLLDGGQPQHF.

This chain links TRBV6-1 with TRBJ2-1; 10 positions match TRBD2. The junction had 8 bases not matched to a gene; V was cut back by 7 bases and J by 5 bases. The V gene's germline CDR1 is MNHNS and CDR2 SASEGT. The CDR3 is 15 amino acids. The CDR3 sequence is CASNLLAGFDNEQFF. The CDR3 DNA reads TGTGCCAGCAACCTACTAGCGGGATTCGACAATGAGCAGTTCTTC.

CDR3 coding DNA: TGTGCCAGCAGCTTAGAAGTGACAGGGCGGGGCGCTAACTATGGCTACACCTTC. It encodes CASSLEVTGRGANYGYTF. This chain uses TRBV7-2 with TRBJ1-2; TRBD1 agrees at 7 bases. The CDR3 covers 18 residues. V gave up 1 base and J gave up 0 bases; unmatched junction bases: 11. Germline CDR1 and CDR2: SGHTA and FQGNSA.